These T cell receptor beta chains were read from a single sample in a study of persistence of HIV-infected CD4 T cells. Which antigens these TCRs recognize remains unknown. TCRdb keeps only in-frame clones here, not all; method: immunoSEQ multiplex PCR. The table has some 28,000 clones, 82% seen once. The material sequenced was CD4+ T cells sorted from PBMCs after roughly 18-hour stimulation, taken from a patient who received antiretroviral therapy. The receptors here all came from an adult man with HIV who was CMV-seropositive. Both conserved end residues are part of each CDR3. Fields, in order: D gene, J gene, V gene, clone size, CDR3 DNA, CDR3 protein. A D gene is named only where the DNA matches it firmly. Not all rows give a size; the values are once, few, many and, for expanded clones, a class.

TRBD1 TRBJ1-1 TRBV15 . TGTGCCACCAGCACGACAGGGACGATCACTGAAGCTTTCTTT CATSTTGTITEAFF
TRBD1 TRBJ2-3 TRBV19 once TGTGCCAGCCGGGACAGGGGCACAGATACGCAGTATTTT CASRDRGTDTQYF
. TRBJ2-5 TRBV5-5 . TGTGCCAGCAGCTTTCAAGGGGAGACCCAGTACTTC CASSFQGETQYF
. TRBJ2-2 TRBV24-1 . TGTGCCACCAGTCCAACAGTACATACCGGGGAGCTGTTTTTT CATSPTVHTGELFF
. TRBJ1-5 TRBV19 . TGTGCCAGTAGTATAAGTTCGGAAGGTCAGCCCCAGCATTTT CASSISSEGQPQHF
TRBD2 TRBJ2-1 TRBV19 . TGTGCCAGTAGTATCGGGGGGAAGAACAATGAGCAGTTCTTC CASSIGGKNNEQFF
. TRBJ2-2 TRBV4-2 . TGTGCCAGCAGCCAAGAGGGCCCGGGGAACGTGGGCGGGGAGCTGTTTTTT CASSQEGPGNVGGELFF
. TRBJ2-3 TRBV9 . TGTGCCAGCAGCGTAGTTGGGAGCGGCGCAGATACGCAGTATTTT CASSVVGSGADTQYF
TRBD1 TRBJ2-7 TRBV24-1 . TGTGCCACCAGTGAGACCGGGACAGGGAGCTCCTACGAGCAGTACTTC CATSETGTGSSYEQYF
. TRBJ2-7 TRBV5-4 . TGTGCCAGCAGCGGAGCGGGGACAGGCTACGAGCAGTACTTC CASSGAGTGYEQYF
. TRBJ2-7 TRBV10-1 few TGCGCCAGCAGCGTAGACCCAAGCTCCTACGAGCAGTACTTC CASSVDPSSYEQYF
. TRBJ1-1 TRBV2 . TGTGCCAGCAGTCTGAAAGGGGCTTGGGGCACTGAAGCTTTCTTT CASSLKGAWGTEAFF
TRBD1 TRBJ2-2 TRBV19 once TGTGCCAGTACTCAGGGGGCGATCTCCACCGGGGAGCTGTTTTTT CASTQGAISTGELFF
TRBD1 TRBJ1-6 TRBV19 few TGTGCCAGTACCCGGGGCCGGGACAGAAATTCACCCCTCCACTTT CASTRGRDRNSPLHF
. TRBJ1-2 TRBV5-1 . TGCGCCAGCAGCTTGGAATTCGGGAACTATGGCTACACCTTC CASSLEFGNYGYTF